Below, 13 T cell receptor beta chains from the same sample are listed, as sequenced in a study of T-cell reconstitution after alpha-beta-depleted transplantation in children. Molecular barcoding with unique molecular identifiers was used for the TCRbeta library. TCRdb redid the calling of the PCR reads with MiXCR, one entry per CDR3 protein. The sample carries a few hundred thousand distinct CDR3 sequences, more than 7.5% recorded once. The sequencing used PBMCs from the stem cell graft donor, collected from the stem cell graft. The source of these receptors is a human donor who donated a stem cell graft to a child with SCID.

This clonotype was seen repeatedly, ten times or more. CDR3 protein: CAWGPGDSGNTIYF. The CDR3 DNA reads as TGTGCCTGGGGTCCAGGGGATTCTGGAAACACCATATATTTT. The chain links TRBV30 to TRBJ1-3; D might be TRBD1 (6 bases). V dropped 5 bases and J dropped 1 base, with 12 bases sitting between them. The CDR3 sequence is 14 residues long. The V gene's germline CDR1 is GTSNPN and CDR2 SVGIG (reference sequence).

This clonotype has at least ten counts. The rearrangement uses TRBV5-1 and TRBJ2-7; D ambiguous. Trimming cost V 2 bases and J 2 bases, with 5 bases left between them. Germline CDR1 SGHRS, CDR2 YFSETQ. The CDR3 has 12 amino acids. CDR3 sequence reads: CASSFNAYEQYF. CDR3 in DNA: TGCGCCAGCAGCTTTAACGCCTACGAGCAGTACTTC.

The sample holds a few counts of this clonotype. The chain's CDR3 is CSARPTTNYGYTF. Here the CDR3 DNA reads TGCAGTGCTAGACCCACAACTAACTATGGCTACACCTTC. The chain is built from TRBV20-1 and TRBJ1-2, with D hard to call. The germline V gene has CDR1 DFQATT and CDR2 SNEGSKA (reference sequence). The V gene lost 2 bases and the J gene lost 0 bases, with 7 bases spanning the gap. The CDR3 consists of 13 residues.

There are many counts of this clonotype. The chain joins TRBV5-1 to TRBJ2-1; D gene uncertain. This CDR3 is 15 amino acids long. Germline V gives CDR1 SGHRS, CDR2 YFSETQ. The V gene lost 1 base and the J gene lost 4 bases, with 12 bases spanning the gap. The CDR3 sequence is CASSLLSETYNEQFF. The CDR3 DNA follows: TGCGCCAGCAGCTTGTTGTCAGAAACTTACAATGAGCAGTTCTTC.

The chain is built from TRBV7-2 and TRBJ1-1, with D unclear. Germline V lookup: CDR1 SGHTA, CDR2 FQGNSA. Deletions cut 5 bases from V and 9 bases from J, with 19 bases between. The CDR3 is 14 residues long. The CDR3 bases are TGTGCCAGCAGCCCCCTGGGAGGGTCCCGGAAAGCTTTCTTT. Its translation is CASSPLGGSRKAFF.

In this sample, this clonotype turned up many times. The chain couples TRBV6-1 to TRBJ1-1; weak D call: TRBD1 (5 bases). The germline V and J ends were trimmed by 6 bases and 0 bases, with 8 bases remaining between them. CDR3 length: 13 amino acids. CDR1 MNHNS and CDR2 SASEGT come from the germline V gene. The CDR3 DNA reads as TGTGCCAGCAGATCGACAGTGAACACTGAAGCTTTCTTT. Encoded protein: CASRSTVNTEAFF.

Many counts were recorded for this clonotype. The J gene is TRBJ1-3, the V gene TRBV20-1; D unresolved. V was trimmed by 0 bases and J by 7 bases, leaving 4 bases between them. Germline-derived CDR1 and CDR2 are DFQATT and SNEGSKA (reference sequence). The CDR3 runs to 11 residues. In DNA, the CDR3 is TGCAGTGCTAGAGATCCGAACACCATATATTTT. Protein product: CSARDPNTIYF.

This clonotype has a count of ten or more. The chain joins TRBV20-1 to TRBJ2-7, with D uncertain. V shed 1 base and J shed 8 bases, with 15 bases lying between them. The CDR3 spans 13 residues. CDR1 and CDR2 from the germline V gene are DFQATT and SNEGSKA (reference sequence). In DNA form, the CDR3 reads TGCAGTGCTAGAGTTCCGGGCACCCTCCAGCAGTACTTC. Protein sequence: CSARVPGTLQQYF.

This clonotype was observed at least ten times. V usage is TRBV20-1 and J usage is TRBJ2-1; D not certain. Deletions cut 1 base from V and 7 bases from J, with 5 bases between. CDR1 is DFQATT, CDR2 SNEGSKA, per germline (reference sequence). The length of the CDR3 is 11 residues. The CDR3 reads CSARGFNEQFF. In nucleotides, the CDR3 is TGCAGTGCTAGAGGGTTTAATGAGCAGTTCTTC.

The genes are TRBV24-1 and TRBJ1-5, with D unresolved. Germline V gene data show CDR1 as KGHDR and CDR2 as SFDVKD. Trimming took off 9 bases at V and 2 bases at J, with 19 bases between the two ends. CDR3 length equals 16 residues. The CDR3 coding sequence is TGTGCCACCCATACCCCTGCTCGTATGGGCAATCAGCCCCAGCATTTT. It yields the protein CATHTPARMGNQPQHF.

This clonotype was seen more than once but under ten times. The junction departs from germline at one end; a sequencing error may be responsible. The chain is built from TRBV29-1 and TRBJ2-2, with D possibly matching TRBD1 (6 bases). CDR1 and CDR2 (germline): SQVTM, ANQGSEA. The CDR3 runs 10 residues. The CDR3 coding sequence is TGCAGCGTTGCCGAAGGGGGGCTGTTTTTT. It specifies CSVAEGGLFF.

In this sample, this clonotype turned up many times. The V gene is TRBV3-1, the J gene TRBJ2-7; D call uncertain. The CDR3 is 13 residues long. Deletions cut 6 bases from V and 2 bases from J, with 11 bases between. Germline V gene sequence: CDR1 LGHDT, CDR2 YNNKEL (reference sequence). The CDR3 DNA reads as TGTGCCAGCAGTCGTTTCGGCGCCTACGAGCAGTACTTC. Its translation: CASSRFGAYEQYF.

This clonotype was seen many times. CDR3 in amino acids: CATSPGTGDTGELFF. The DNA for the CDR3 is TGTGCCACCTCACCCGGGACAGGGGACACCGGGGAGCTGTTTTTT. V usage is TRBV24-1 and J usage is TRBJ2-2; 10 nucleotides align to TRBD1. This CDR3 is 15 amino acids long. Germline V lookup: CDR1 KGHDR, CDR2 SFDVKD. V was clipped by 9 bases and J by 3 bases; unmatched bases: 6.